The rows below give T cell receptor beta chains drawn from one sample of a study of cytomegalovirus exposure and HLA in healthy donors. Sequencing was performed with immunoSEQ multiplex PCR; in TCRdb, only in-frame clones are kept and a portion is missing. The sample includes around 98,000 clones, around 70% of them seen just once. The specimen was PBMCs. The receptors derive from a female donor in good health and CMV-seronegative. The CDR3 runs from the conserved cysteine through the conserved F or W. The order of the fields is clone size, V gene, J gene, CDR3 length, D gene, CDR3 protein, CDR3 DNA. The D gene is left open where the match is weak. Clone sizes are given selectively: once, few, many, or a class where the clone is expanded.

few	TRBV5-4	TRBJ1-4	13	TRBD1	CASTDRGNEKLFF	TGTGCCAGCACCGACAGGGGGAATGAAAAACTGTTTTTT
once	TRBV4-1	TRBJ1-1	14	-	CASSQDARRPGAFF	TGCGCCAGCAGCCAAGATGCCAGACGGCCGGGAGCTTTCTTT
few	TRBV28	TRBJ2-7	14	-	CASSIQTGPSEQYF	TGTGCCAGCAGTATTCAAACAGGACCCTCCGAGCAGTACTTC
-	TRBV19	TRBJ1-4	15	-	CASSISGAQREKLFF	TGTGCCAGTAGTATATCAGGGGCCCAGCGCGAAAAACTGTTTTTT
few	TRBV5-6	TRBJ2-7	14	TRBD2	CASSLAGESYEQYF	TGTGCCAGCAGCTTAGCGGGGGAGTCCTACGAGCAGTACTTC
-	TRBV4-3	TRBJ1-2	14	-	CASSQDWRGDGYTF	TGCGCCAGCAGCCAAGATTGGCGGGGGGATGGCTACACCTTC
-	TRBV10-1	TRBJ2-1	14	TRBD2	CASSEGLAGDEQFF	TGCGCCAGCAGTGAAGGACTAGCGGGGGATGAGCAGTTCTTC
-	TRBV29-1	TRBJ1-2	17	TRBD1	CSVEAKSVSGGLYGYTF	TGCAGCGTTGAGGCGAAGAGTGTGTCAGGGGGCCTCTATGGCTACACCTTC
-	TRBV6-1	TRBJ1-1	11	-	CASIESTEAFF	TGTGCCAGCATCGAGAGCACTGAAGCTTTCTTT
-	TRBV11-3	TRBJ2-5	16	-	CASSRGLSTEGETQYF	TGTGCCAGCAGCCGCGGTCTATCTACCGAGGGAGAGACCCAGTACTTC
-	TRBV18	TRBJ1-4	13	-	CASSPDTNEKLFF	TGTGCCAGCTCACCGGACACGAATGAAAAACTGTTTTTT
-	TRBV6-1	TRBJ1-2	14	-	CASSPLLGDYGYTF	TGTGCCAGCAGCCCCTTGCTGGGAGACTATGGCTACACCTTC
-	TRBV6-1	TRBJ1-4	15	TRBD1	CASSGGQAHNEKLFF	TGTGCCAGCAGTGGGGGACAGGCACATAATGAAAAACTGTTTTTT
-	TRBV2	TRBJ2-5	14	-	CASTSGLSWGEQYF	TGTGCCAGCACCTCGGGACTGTCCTGGGGAGAGCAGTACTTC
once	TRBV5-3	TRBJ2-1	17	TRBD2	CARSLVPSGSWVNEQFF	TGTGCCAGAAGCTTGGTTCCTAGCGGGAGTTGGGTCAATGAGCAGTTCTTC
-	TRBV7-8	TRBJ2-3	15	-	CASTIRRLHTDTQYF	TGTGCCAGCACCATAAGGAGACTACACACAGATACGCAGTATTTT
few	TRBV6-5	TRBJ2-2	15	TRBD1	CASSFDRGNTGELFF	TGTGCCAGCAGTTTCGACAGGGGAAACACCGGGGAGCTGTTTTTT
-	TRBV28	TRBJ2-1	18	TRBD2	CASSLIRLAGNSYNEQFF	TGTGCCAGCAGTTTGATAAGACTAGCGGGGAACTCCTACAATGAGCAGTTCTTC
-	TRBV7-8	TRBJ2-3	16	TRBD1	CASSPKIAGGSDTQYF	TGTGCCAGCAGCCCGAAGATTGCAGGGGGATCAGATACGCAGTATTTT
few	TRBV7-3	TRBJ2-1	13	-	CASSSNSADEQFF	TGTGCCAGCAGCTCTAACTCTGCGGATGAGCAGTTCTTC
-	TRBV30	TRBJ2-7	14	-	CAWSVGTYAYEQYF	TGTGCCTGGAGCGTCGGGACATACGCCTACGAGCAGTACTTC
-	TRBV30	TRBJ2-1	13	-	CAWTRGAYNEQFF	TGTGCCTGGACTAGGGGCGCCTACAATGAGCAGTTCTTC
-	TRBV5-1	TRBJ2-5	17	-	CASSPPPGMGGQETQYF	TGCGCCAGCAGCCCTCCTCCGGGCATGGGGGGCCAAGAGACCCAGTACTTC
-	TRBV4-1	TRBJ2-6	17	-	CASSQQGGAAGANVLTF	TGCGCCAGCAGCCAGCAGGGGGGCGCGGCTGGGGCCAACGTCCTGACTTTC
-	TRBV11-2	TRBJ2-1	16	-	CASSTVDSLYYNEQFF	TGTGCCAGCAGCACCGTGGACAGTCTGTACTACAATGAGCAGTTCTTC
few	TRBV5-1	TRBJ2-1	15	TRBD2	CASSLALAVYNEQFF	TGCGCCAGCAGCTTGGCACTAGCGGTGTACAATGAGCAGTTCTTC
few	TRBV5-5	TRBJ2-2	15	-	CASRRTGTNTGELFF	TGTGCCAGCCGTCGGACTGGAACGAACACCGGGGAGCTGTTTTTT
few	TRBV29-1	TRBJ2-1	14	TRBD1	CSAQPGQGLGEQFF	TGCAGCGCGCAACCGGGACAGGGGTTGGGTGAGCAGTTCTTC
once	TRBV7-9	TRBJ2-3	15	TRBD2	CASSLLAGVQDTQYF	TGTGCCAGCAGCCTACTAGCGGGGGTTCAAGATACGCAGTATTTT
-	TRBV5-1	TRBJ2-2	16	TRBD1	CASSYWTGSRVGELFF	TGCGCCAGCAGCTATTGGACAGGCTCTCGTGTCGGGGAGCTGTTTTTT
-	TRBV5-6	TRBJ1-2	14	-	CASSLLSGPHGYTF	TGTGCCAGCAGCTTGTTATCAGGCCCCCATGGCTACACCTTC
-	TRBV28	TRBJ1-1	13	-	CASIPAGDTEAFF	TGTGCCAGCATTCCGGCAGGGGACACTGAAGCTTTCTTT
-	TRBV7-9	TRBJ1-2	13	-	CASSWGEAYGYTF	TGTGCCAGCAGCTGGGGGGAGGCCTATGGCTACACCTTC
-	TRBV12-5	TRBJ2-2	18	-	CASGLVVGQSETPGELFF	TGTGCTAGTGGTTTGGTGGTTGGACAATCGGAGACCCCCGGGGAGCTGTTTTTT
-	TRBV7-9	TRBJ2-1	15	TRBD2	CASSPGLAGNNEQFF	TGTGCCAGCAGCCCAGGACTAGCGGGAAACAATGAGCAGTTCTTC
-	TRBV7-9	TRBJ2-3	12	-	CASSLGRRTQYF	TGTGCCAGCAGCTTAGGAAGGAGGACGCAGTATTTT
-	TRBV6-1	TRBJ2-1	15	TRBD1	CASSEARQGYNEQFF	TGTGCCAGCAGTGAAGCGAGACAGGGGTACAATGAGCAGTTCTTC
-	TRBV4-1	TRBJ2-2	13	TRBD1	CASRQGASGELFF	TGCGCCAGCCGACAGGGGGCGAGCGGGGAGCTGTTTTTT
-	TRBV9	TRBJ2-5	14	-	CASSALGLQETQYF	TGTGCCAGCAGCGCCCTGGGACTCCAAGAGACCCAGTACTTC
once	TRBV29-1	TRBJ2-1	13	-	CSAREQSYNEQFF	TGCAGCGCCCGGGAGCAGTCCTACAATGAGCAGTTCTTC
-	TRBV5-1	TRBJ1-2	17	TRBD1	CASSLDPGQGYLYGYTF	TGCGCCAGCAGCTTGGATCCGGGACAGGGGTATCTCTATGGCTACACCTTC
-	TRBV7-9	TRBJ2-3	16	TRBD2	CSSSLLAGGPGDTQYF	TGTTCCAGCAGCCTTCTAGCGGGGGGGCCGGGAGATACGCAGTATTTT
-	TRBV6-4	TRBJ2-3	17	TRBD2	CASSQQAGTSGADTQYF	TGTGCCAGCAGCCAACAGGCAGGGACTAGCGGGGCAGATACGCAGTATTTT
-	TRBV19	TRBJ1-5	12	-	CASSIGRQPQHF	TGTGCCAGTAGTATTGGGAGGCAGCCCCAGCATTTT
-	TRBV5-1	TRBJ1-1	16	-	CASSLVSGRGNTEAFF	TGCGCCAGCAGCTTGGTTTCCGGTCGGGGAAACACTGAAGCTTTCTTT
few	TRBV7-8	TRBJ2-7	14	TRBD2	CASTPTSGHYAQYF	TGTGCCAGCACCCCGACTAGCGGGCACTACGCGCAGTACTTC
-	TRBV28	TRBJ2-4	17	TRBD2	CASSLTSGVGAKNIQYF	TGTGCCAGCAGTTTAACTAGCGGGGTTGGGGCCAAAAACATTCAGTACTTC
-	TRBV6-4	TRBJ1-2	16	TRBD1	CASSDIPGGFPYGYTF	TGTGCCAGCAGTGACATTCCAGGGGGTTTCCCCTATGGCTACACCTTC
-	TRBV6-1	TRBJ2-7	15	TRBD1	CATDLDPGQGGEQYF	TGTGCCACGGACCTGGACCCGGGACAGGGGGGCGAGCAGTACTTC
once	TRBV5-8	TRBJ1-5	15	-	CASSLWRGGDQPQHF	TGTGCCAGCAGCTTGTGGCGCGGGGGGGATCAGCCCCAGCATTTT
-	TRBV27	TRBJ2-1	16	TRBD2	CASRTSGTIGLNEQFF	TGTGCCAGCCGGACTAGCGGGACGATCGGGCTCAATGAGCAGTTCTTC
few	TRBV2	TRBJ1-3	13	-	CASRRDIGNTIYF	TGTGCCAGCCGTAGGGACATCGGAAACACCATATATTTT
-	TRBV6-5	TRBJ2-2	15	TRBD1	CASSYQGQDTGELFF	TGTGCCAGCAGTTACCAGGGACAGGACACCGGGGAGCTGTTTTTT
once	TRBV19	TRBJ2-1	16	TRBD2	CASSTGTSGRLREQFF	TGTGCCAGTAGTACAGGAACTAGCGGGAGATTACGTGAGCAGTTCTTC
-	TRBV7-9	TRBJ2-1	13	TRBD2	CASSITREGEQFF	TGTGCCAGCAGCATAACCCGGGAGGGAGAGCAGTTCTTC
-	TRBV2	TRBJ2-1	15	TRBD2	CASSGLAGASPEQFF	TGTGCCAGCAGTGGACTAGCGGGAGCCTCCCCTGAGCAGTTCTTC
-	TRBV5-1	TRBJ1-2	14	TRBD1	CASSSGTGSLAYTF	TGCGCCAGCAGTTCCGGGACAGGGTCCCTCGCCTACACCTTC
-	TRBV10-3	TRBJ2-3	12	-	CAIGGAPDTQYF	TGTGCCATCGGGGGGGCCCCAGATACGCAGTATTTT
-	TRBV10-3	TRBJ1-5	13	-	CAISGGGDQPQHF	TGTGCCATCAGTGGGGGAGGGGATCAGCCCCAGCATTTT
once	TRBV27	TRBJ2-1	13	TRBD1	CASRQGLRNEQFF	TGTGCCAGCAGACAGGGGTTAAGGAATGAGCAGTTCTTC